Here is one T cell receptor (beta chain) with its context. Its antigen remains unidentified. No base qualities exist here, and no much larger clone lies one base off it. Using the deep immunoSEQ assay, multiplex PCR amplified TCR CDR3 regions from genomic DNA. Genomic DNA extracted from each cell subset was distributed evenly over all wells of several immunoSEQ 96-well plates, and each plate served as one replicate. For sorted subsets, 150 to 250 ng genomic DNA, equal to tens of thousands of T cell genomes, was loaded into each replicate PCR. Purified libraries were quantified with a Qubit 3.0 fluorometer, sized on a Bioanalyzer 2100, and re-quantified with the KAPA Library Quantification kit. Each immunoSEQ 96-well plate was sequenced on its own single-read 150-cycle Illumina NextSeq 550 flow cell. The study's own analysis went as follows. The immunoSEQ output contained only junctional sequences without quality scores, so filtering could not match that applied to full-length reads. Sequences were annotated with PyIR, a Python wrapper for IgBLAST v1.9, using IMGT germline references to assign V/J genes and CDR3. Reads were filtered out if the reads had weak V/J assignments (E-value above 1e-6), no CDR3, stop codons, out-of-frame junctions, or ambiguous translated residues. A V3J clonotype was defined by an identical inferred V gene, J gene, and CDR3 amino acid sequence. Percentage overlap between repertoires was computed as shared unique clonotypes divided by the size of the smaller repertoire. Three approaches were used to assess repertoire richness: RTK rarefaction, the Chao1 estimator, and Recon v2.1 estimates of unobserved clonotypes. For all TCRbeta clonotypes obtained by the gDNA method from several donors, generation probabilities were computed with OLGA. TCRdb re-hosts the immuneACCESS table, in-frame sequences only. Its copies lack some clones; in the studies checked, an unresolved V gene accounts for under half of them, and the cause for the rest is not known. D and trimming were read from the DNA, whereas the V and J calls and clone size are those reported in that table. The sample table lists millions of clones, more than 85% of them with a count of one. The ten largest clones capture around 1.7% of the sample.

V loses 6 bases of germline sequence and J loses 7 bases, and the interval between the two ends is 10 bases. According to the germline V gene, CDR1 reads MDHEN and CDR2 reads SYDVKM. The CDR3 sequence holds 12 residues, the cysteine and phenylalanine included. CDR3 DNA only is kept here, 36 bases in frame from base 1. The sample comes from a study of shared clonotypes between healthy human individuals (dated by TCRdb to 2020 to 2022). At the level of the whole study: A couple of women and three men aged 18 to 49 years were included in the cohort. For each donor, CD4 naive and CD4 memory were each run on three plates, CD8 naive on two plates, and CD8 memory on one plate. Blood TCR repertoires of roughly five healthy adults were deeply sequenced to estimate repertoire size and the extent of clonotype sharing between individuals. Libraries were prepared and TCR repertoires were sequenced by different laboratories using diverse techniques, in order to increase sequencing depth and limit assay-specific biases. Between about 0.94 and 8.9 billion PBMCs per donor were obtained by leukapheresis. Study-wide conclusions, independent of this receptor: Roughly 5.2% of naive CD4, 3% to 3.5% of naive CD8, approximately 2.2% of memory CD4, and 0.35% to 0.5% of memory CD8 clonotypes were shared across a few donors. Only blood was sampled, and tissue TCR repertoires likely differ from those in blood. Because the study included only a small number of donors, the genetic and exposure-history diversity represented was limited. Clonotypes shared by all four sorted-subset donors showed higher generation probabilities than non-shared clonotypes. Estimated clonotype richness was generally larger for naive than for memory subsets. Pairwise subsampling led to the expectation that sequencing depth would affect the degree of clonotype sharing among donors. Rarefaction of sorted-subset datasets indicated incomplete sequencing despite the large sequencing depth.

For the CD8 naive samples, CD45RO-negative cells were positively selected for CCR7, yielding a CD45RA+CCR7+ population from which TemRA cells were excluded. Healthy HIV-negative adults with no recently reported acute infections or vaccinations were included as donors. Every donor was a Caucasian adult living in Nashville, Tennessee, USA. After blood collection by leukapheresis, PBMCs were isolated using Ficoll-Histopaque density gradient centrifugation and then cryopreserved in the vapor phase of liquid nitrogen. Analytical flow cytometry was used to check the purity and quantity of every magnetically sorted T cell population. Genomic DNA was isolated from each sorted fraction and quantified by UV absorbance on a Nanodrop 2000c.

Sequenced: naive CD8+ T cells from PBMCs. The sample's cell subset or site label is to be understood as: CD45RA+CCR7+. The source is a man younger than 35 in good health. Some clones in this sample may be carry-over from other donors' samples. The sequence joins TRBV28 to TRBJ1-5, with the D gene too uncertain to name. The CDR3 sequence is CASSLTRQPQHF. The DNA sequence is as follows: TGTGCCAGCAGCCTGACAAGGCAGCCCCAGCATTTT.